This entry concerns a single T cell receptor (beta chain). The data derive from a study of cytomegalovirus exposure and HLA in healthy donors. The method was immunoSEQ multiplex PCR; TCRdb's version includes in-frame clones alone and lacks a portion of them. The sample holds 150,000 or so clones, 85% to 90% seen once. The germline gives CDR1 MNHNY, CDR2 SVGAGI (reference sequence). The ends were cut back, 6 bases at V and 3 bases at J, with 15 bases in the middle. The CDR3 runs 15 residues. Sequences were obtained from PBMCs. The rearrangement joins TRBV6-6 to TRBJ1-5, with D perhaps TRBD1 (5 bases). This sequence was found in a woman between 18 and 29 years old in good health and CMV-seronegative. The CDR3 protein is CASSSDRTTNQPQHF. The CDR3 DNA sequence: TGTGCCAGCAGCTCAGACAGAACTACCAATCAGCCCCAGCATTTT.